This TCR beta chain was recorded in a study of identical twins. One entry per CDR3 protein, called by TCRdb with MiXCR from the 5' RACE reads. The data contain some 900,000 distinct CDR3 sequences, over 9% of them seen just once; the ten biggest clones take up around 1.5%. This clonotype was found a few times. What it binds is unknown. Germline CDR1 and CDR2: DFQATT and SNEGSKA (reference sequence). The CDR3 is 13 amino acids. Trimming cost V 3 bases and J 3 bases, with 9 bases left between them. General study points: Conclusions rested on cross-sectional statistics rather than following the same donors. The degree of excess twin sharing was weaker in beta out-of-frame sequences.

Healthy Caucasians provided all donations. The same sample was also used in a study of yellow fever vaccine responses in identical twins. In that study: The authors reported partly convergent, partly personalized vaccine responses in identical twins.

The TCR sequence derives from a woman between 18 and 29 years old in good health. The rearrangement joins TRBV20-1 to TRBJ1-5; D remains unclear. Material: PBMCs. The CDR3 is CSARPELNQPQHF. The DNA for the CDR3 is TGCAGTGCTAGGCCAGAGCTCAATCAGCCCCAGCATTTT.